This T cell receptor beta chain was recovered during a study of T cell repertoires in cytomegalovirus infection. Study at large: Selection of CMV epitopes for the study included recently identified HLA-C-restricted and well-studied HLA-B-restricted ones. It can be stated that public TCR beta signatures indicated CMV infection as well as a matching HLA type.

General study findings and limits: Summed frequency of public TCR beta families distinguished CMV carriers with the relevant HLA. Dominating the ex vivo response were HLA-C-restricted CMV-specific TCR beta clonotypes.

TCRdb re-analysed the reads in MiXCR, keeping a single row per CDR3 protein. The sample includes 700,000 to 950,000 distinct CDR3 sequences, about 30% of them seen just once. This clonotype was recorded many times. Its cognate antigen is unknown. The germline CDR1 and CDR2 sequences are PRHDT and FYEKMQ (reference sequence). This CDR3 is built from 17 residues. Trimming cost V 5 bases and J 3 bases; bases outside gene matches: 15. The chain joins TRBV13 to TRBJ1-2; 7 nucleotides agree with TRBD1. The sequencing used cultured CD8+ T cells from PBMCs, collected from culture after CMV antigen stimulation. The TCR comes from a human donor in good health (CMV status not recorded). Some clones in this sample may be carry-over from other donors' samples. The CDR3 sequence: CASSGHRGPRRDYGYTF. CDR3 nucleotide sequence: TGTGCCAGCAGCGGACACAGGGGCCCACGGCGGGACTATGGCTACACCTTC.